This T cell receptor beta chain comes out of a study of T cell responses to AZD1222 COVID-19 vaccine (dated by TCRdb to about 2021). Study-wide context: TCR sequencing covered roughly 230 trial participants: 200 to 220 given two doses of AZD1222 and some 25 given two doses of MenACWY control vaccine. Trial participants were enrolled by age into subgroups of 18-55, 56-69 and 70-plus years, and around 140, 26 and 57 TCR-sequenced participants, respectively, were included in these subgroups. Overall results and qualifications from the work: Conclusions about previously exposed vaccinees were limited because only a handful of AZD1222 recipients were SARS-CoV-2 seropositive at baseline. Vaccine-associated CD4 TCRs spanned the whole spike protein, with dominant responses in regions 160-218 and 743-854. Because no day 14 peak-response samples were available, the repertoires could be characterized only after the peak T cell response. A significant rise in spike-specific TCR breadth and depth was observed after two AZD1222 doses relative to day 0 and relative to MenACWY recipients. The 56-69-year group was small, and its depth increase did not reach significance, likely because of low power. Participants were mostly white British, with more females than males. The authors suggested clonal diversity may have been underestimated. Nearly half of unique spike-specific TCRs reportedly recognized epitopes outside regions mutated in the B.1.351 and B.1.1.7 variants.

The CDR3 regions of human TCRbeta chains were subjected to immunosequencing. In the source study's methods: Repertoire TCRs were matched against a reference library of SARS-CoV-2-specific TCRs generated with the MIRA antigen-specificity platform. Breadth was defined as the fraction of unique TCRs that were SARS-CoV-2-associated, and depth was defined as the fraction of total T cells that were SARS-CoV-2-associated. Using the MIRA data, each spike-specific TCR was assigned both to the spike region to which the TCR was reactive and to a CD4 or CD8 class. Log10-transformed breadth and depth values were compared by one-way ANOVA with Sidak's multiple comparisons tests. In its TCRdb copy, this immuneACCESS table keeps in-frame sequences only and misses some clones. Where compared with another copy, unresolved V genes explain less than half of these, and the others have no known cause. Clone size and the V and J calls come from that table; the DNA yielded D and trimming. In this sample the table shows 210,000 or so clones, under 95% of which occur a single time. The ten top clones hold approximately 1% of the sample.

To note about this clone: Its antigen remains unidentified. It has no much larger one-base neighbor in the sample; base qualities were not kept.

Sample time point, as interpreted from the label and publication: baseline before first vaccination. In the paper's terms, the treatment or condition label means: meningococcal conjugate vaccine given as trial control. Samples from vaccinated people were obtained from the UK trials COV001 and COV002, which included a single-blind randomized controlled phase 2/3 trial of AZD1222 (ChAdOx1 nCoV-19) in healthy adults. Trial participant PBMC samples were collected at day 0 and day 28 after the second dose for TCRbeta chain sequencing. The germline V gene (reference sequence) yields MNHEY for CDR1 and SMNVEV for CDR2. From cysteine to phenylalanine, the CDR3 is 16 amino acids long. The sequence is cut down to CDR3 DNA, 48 bases in frame from base 1. V loses 0 bases at its end and J loses 6 bases; junction bases beyond the gene matches: 10.

The sequence was collected from an adult in good health. The specimen comprised peripheral blood, sampled on day 0 of MenACWY control vaccination. The receptor chain draws on TRBV27 and TRBJ2-7, and 8 junctional nucleotides match TRBD1. CDR3 region: CASSLSPPATGAEQYF. The sequenced DNA is TGTGCCAGCAGTTTATCGCCCCCCGCGACAGGGGCCGAGCAGTACTTC.